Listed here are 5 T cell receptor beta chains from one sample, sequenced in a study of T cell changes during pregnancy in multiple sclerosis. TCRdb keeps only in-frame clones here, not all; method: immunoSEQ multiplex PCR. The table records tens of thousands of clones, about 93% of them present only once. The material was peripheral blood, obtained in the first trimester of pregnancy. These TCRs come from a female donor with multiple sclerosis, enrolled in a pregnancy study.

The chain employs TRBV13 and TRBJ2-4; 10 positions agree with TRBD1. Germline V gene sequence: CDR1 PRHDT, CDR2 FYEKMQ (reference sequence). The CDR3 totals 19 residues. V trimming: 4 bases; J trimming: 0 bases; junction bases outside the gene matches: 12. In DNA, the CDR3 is TGTGCCAGCAGCTCCTCCCGGACAGGGGGTAGGCTAGCCAAAAACATTCAGTACTTC. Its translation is CASSSSRTGGRLAKNIQYF.

This CDR3 is CASSAPGDYGYTF. CDR3 nucleotides: TGTGCCAGCAGCGCCCCAGGGGACTATGGCTACACCTTC. The chain joins TRBV5-6 to TRBJ1-2, with D perhaps TRBD1 (6 bases). The length of the CDR3 is 13 residues. The germline V gene encodes CDR1 SGHDT and CDR2 YYEEEE. V was trimmed by 4 bases and J by 3 bases, leaving 10 bases between them.

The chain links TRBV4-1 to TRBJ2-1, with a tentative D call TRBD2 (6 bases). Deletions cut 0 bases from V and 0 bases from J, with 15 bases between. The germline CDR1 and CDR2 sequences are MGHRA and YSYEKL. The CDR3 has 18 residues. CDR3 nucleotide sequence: TGCGCCAGCAGCCAAGAGGCGGTAGCGGTAACCTCCTACAATGAGCAGTTCTTC. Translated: CASSQEAVAVTSYNEQFF.

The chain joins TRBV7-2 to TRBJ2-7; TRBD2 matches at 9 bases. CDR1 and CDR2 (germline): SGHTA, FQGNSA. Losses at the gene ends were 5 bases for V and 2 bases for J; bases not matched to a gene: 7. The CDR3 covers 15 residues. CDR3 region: CASSRGGARAYEQYF. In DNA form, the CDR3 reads TGTGCCAGCAGCCGCGGGGGGGCAAGGGCCTACGAGCAGTACTTC.

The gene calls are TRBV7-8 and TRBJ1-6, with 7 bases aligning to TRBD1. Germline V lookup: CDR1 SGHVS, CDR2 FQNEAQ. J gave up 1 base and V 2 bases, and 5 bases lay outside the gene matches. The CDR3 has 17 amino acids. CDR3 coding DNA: TGTGCCAGCAGCTTAAGGGCAGGGGGATCCTATAATTCACCCCTCCACTTT. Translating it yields CASSLRAGGSYNSPLHF.